Below, one TCR beta chain is given with its context. This clonotype appeared many times. The antigen it binds to is not known. Base qualities are not recorded, but no much larger clone differs from it by a single base. These data come from a study of T cell repertoires in cytomegalovirus infection (dated by TCRdb to between 2019 and 2020). About the full investigation: Donor HLA type was relevant to the analysis, as public TCR beta signatures indicated carriage of CMV infection together with the matching HLA type.

The germline V gene sets CDR1 to SGHTA and CDR2 to FQGNSA. The V and J ends are trimmed by 5 bases and 4 bases, leaving 12 bases between them. The CDR3 holds 14 amino acids from the cysteine to the phenylalanine. This entry keeps only the CDR3 DNA: 42 bases, framed from base 1. Overall results and qualifications from the work: The ex vivo response was dominated by HLA-C-restricted CMV-specific TCR beta clonotypes, and the single most frequent clonotype in two of eight donors was supplied by these HLA-C-restricted clonotypes. In both this cohort and an independent cohort of 350 to 400 donors, the cumulative frequency of public TCR beta family members distinguished carriers of CMV infection plus the relevant HLA type.

The instrument was an Illumina HiSeq 1500. In-frame beta chains were kept once TCRdb had trimmed the public reads at Q25 with fastp and called clones with MiXCR. Rows are unified per CDR3 protein, each entry keeping the most common DNA and genes. The sample yields some 300,000 distinct CDR3 sequences; around 9.6% were counted once. Clones ranked in the top ten supply over 2.5% of the sample. The source is a human donor in good health (CMV status not recorded). Some clones in this sample may be carry-over from other donors' samples. The sequencing input was PBMCs. The V gene is TRBV7-2 and the J gene is TRBJ1-3, with no D gene named confidently. In nucleotide form, the sequence is TGTGCCAGCAGCCCAACAATCACAGGAAACACCATATATTTT. It translates to CASSPTITGNTIYF.